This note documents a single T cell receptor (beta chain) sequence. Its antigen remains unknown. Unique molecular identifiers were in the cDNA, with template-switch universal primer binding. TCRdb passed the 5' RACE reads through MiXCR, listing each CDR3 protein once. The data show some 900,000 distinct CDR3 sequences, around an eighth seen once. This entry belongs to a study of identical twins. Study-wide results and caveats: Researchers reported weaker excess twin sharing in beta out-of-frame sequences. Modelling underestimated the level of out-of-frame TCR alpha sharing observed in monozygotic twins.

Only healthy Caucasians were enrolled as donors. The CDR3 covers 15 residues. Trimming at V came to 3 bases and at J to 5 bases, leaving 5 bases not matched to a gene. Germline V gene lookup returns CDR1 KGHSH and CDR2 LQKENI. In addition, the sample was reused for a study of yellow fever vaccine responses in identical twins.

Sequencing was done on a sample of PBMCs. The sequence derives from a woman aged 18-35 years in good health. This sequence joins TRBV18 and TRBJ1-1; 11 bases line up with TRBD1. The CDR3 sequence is CASSPGTGGRTEAFF. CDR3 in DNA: TGTGCCAGCTCACCTGGGACAGGGGGTCGGACTGAAGCTTTCTTT.